The 29 T cell receptor beta chains presented below share a single source sample, sequenced in a study of cytomegalovirus exposure and HLA in healthy donors. Researchers ran the PCR with 60 Vbeta and 13 Jbeta primers. Measured with immunoSEQ multiplex PCR; TCRdb has only the in-frame clones, and not every one. This table holds approximately 100,000 clones, around 80% found once. Sequencing was performed on PBMCs. The receptors here all came from a man between 60 and 70 years old in good health and CMV-seronegative.

The chain employs TRBV15 and TRBJ2-6; D not certain. Germline CDR1 LNHNV, CDR2 YYDKDF (reference sequence). CDR3 size: 16 residues. The V gene lost 2 bases and the J gene lost 4 bases, with 12 bases spanning the gap. CDR3 coding DNA: TGTGCCACCAGCAGATTCGCGGCAGCGGGGGCCAACGTCCTGACTTTC. Translation: CATSRFAAAGANVLTF.

This sequence joins TRBV4-1 and TRBJ1-2; 7 nucleotides line up with TRBD1. V was clipped by 3 bases and J by 5 bases; unmatched bases: 6. Per germline, CDR1 MGHRA and CDR2 YSYEKL. The CDR3 spans 14 residues. CDR3 in DNA: TGCGCCAGCAGCCACCGGGACAGACCTTATGGCTACACCTTC. Protein: CASSHRDRPYGYTF.

The chain carries TRBV5-1 and TRBJ1-1; 7 positions agree with TRBD1. The CDR3 has 16 residues. Germline CDR1 and CDR2: SGHRS and YFSETQ. J was trimmed by 4 bases and V by 0 bases; bases with no gene match: 9. The CDR3, as DNA: TGCGCCAGCAGCTTGGCGTCCGGACAGGTCGCCACTGAAGCTTTCTTT. As protein: CASSLASGQVATEAFF.

This clone was observed a handful of times. The V gene is TRBV5-6, the J gene TRBJ2-7; TRBD1 is a possible D gene (5 bases). V lost 2 bases, J lost 2 bases, and 14 bases lay in between. The V gene's germline CDR1 is SGHDT and CDR2 YYEEEE. The CDR3 length is 15 residues. CDR3: CASSFQDRITYEQYF. CDR3 sequence (DNA): TGTGCCAGCAGCTTTCAAGACAGAATCACCTACGAGCAGTACTTC. The whole variable domain, filled in from reference TRBV5-6 and TRBJ2-7, reads DAGVTQSPTHLIKTRGQQVTLRCSPKSGHDTVSWYQQALGQGPQFIFQYYEEEERQRGNFPDRFSGHQFPNYSSELNVNALLLGDSALYLCASSFQDRITYEQYFGPGTRLTVT.

The chain carries TRBV19 and TRBJ2-1, with D uncertain. The germline CDR1 and CDR2 sequences are LNHDA and SQIVND (reference sequence). The CDR3 extends over 14 amino acids. Trimming pared 8 bases from V and 0 bases from J, leaving 11 bases between. This CDR3 is CASGTVSSYNEQFF. CDR3 nucleotide sequence: TGTGCCAGTGGAACAGTGAGCTCCTACAATGAGCAGTTCTTC.

The chain couples TRBV19 to TRBJ1-1, with TRBD1 matching over 8 bases. V gave up 1 base and J gave up 1 base; unmatched junction bases: 5. The CDR3 runs to 16 residues. Germline loops: CDR1 LNHDA, CDR2 SQIVND (reference sequence). The CDR3 sequence: CASSIASGQANTEAFF. CDR3 sequence (DNA): TGTGCCAGTAGTATAGCCTCGGGACAGGCGAACACTGAAGCTTTCTTT.

This clone was observed a handful of times. CDR3: CASSSRSGGAYNEQFF. As DNA, the CDR3 is TGTGCCAGCAGCTCCAGGAGCGGGGGGGCCTACAATGAGCAGTTCTTC. The J gene is TRBJ2-1, the V gene TRBV7-6; 10 positions agree with TRBD2. This CDR3 is 16 amino acids long. V dropped 4 bases and J dropped 2; count of bases not matched to a gene: 5. Germline V gene lookup returns CDR1 SGHVS and CDR2 FNYEAQ.

This chain joins TRBV7-2 and TRBJ2-1; tentatively, D is TRBD1 (5 bases). Trimming shortened V by 4 bases and J by 10 bases, and 11 bases separated the two germline ends. CDR1 SGHTA and CDR2 FQGNSA come from the germline V gene. The CDR3 covers 12 residues. The CDR3 DNA follows: TGTGCCAGCAGCTCTACAGGCTCCGAGCAGTTCTTC. Translation gives CASSSTGSEQFF.

The chain employs TRBV28 and TRBJ1-6; 7 bases match TRBD1. V shed 7 bases, J shed 9 bases, and the junction held 12 bases outside the gene matches. The CDR3 totals 15 residues. From germline, CDR1 is MDHEN and CDR2 SYDVKM. CDR3 residues: CASTLRTGVGSPLHF. As DNA, the CDR3 is TGTGCCAGCACCCTAAGAACAGGGGTTGGTTCACCCCTCCACTTT.

The J gene is TRBJ2-3, the V gene TRBV9, with 11 positions matching TRBD1. The CDR3 runs to 16 residues. Germline CDR1 and CDR2: SGDLS and YYNGEE. V trimming: 2 bases; J trimming: 6 bases; junction bases outside the gene matches: 8. Here the CDR3 reads CASSVAGTGGLDTQYF. In DNA form, the CDR3 reads TGTGCCAGCAGCGTCGCCGGGACAGGGGGTTTGGATACGCAGTATTTT. The entire variable domain, with the rest obtained from reference TRBV9 and TRBJ2-3, is as follows: DSGVTQTPKHLITATGQRVTLRCSPRSGDLSVYWYQQSLDQGLQFLIQYYNGEERAKGNILERFSAQQFPDLHSELNLSSLELGDSALYFCASSVAGTGGLDTQYFGPGTRLTVL.

V gene TRBV1 combines with J gene TRBJ2-5; TRBD1 was called by the table and not checked on the DNA. TRBV1 is marked as a pseudogene. The CDR3 runs to 16 residues. The CDR3 DNA is TGCACCAGCAGCCTCCCACCGGGACAGGCAAAAGAGACCCAGTACTTC. Translating it yields CTSSLPPGQAKETQYF.

V is TRBV6-1 and J is TRBJ1-1, with D unclear. CDR3 length: 13 residues. V lost 6 bases, J lost 6 bases, and 14 bases lay in between. Germline lookup yields CDR1 MNHNS and CDR2 SASEGT. For the CDR3, the DNA is TGTGCCAGCAGAACAGCCCTTGTGGCTGAAGCTTTCTTT. Protein product: CASRTALVAEAFF.

This clone was counted a few times. This chain links TRBV9 with TRBJ1-6, with no clear D. Germline V gene sequence: CDR1 SGDLS, CDR2 YYNGEE. Trimming cost V 7 bases and J 0 bases, with 11 bases left between them. This CDR3 is 15 amino acids long. The CDR3 loop reads CASSSGSSYNSPLHF. CDR3 DNA: TGTGCCAGCTCCTCCGGGAGCTCCTATAATTCACCCCTCCACTTT. The whole variable domain, remainder taken from reference TRBV9 and TRBJ1-6, is DSGVTQTPKHLITATGQRVTLRCSPRSGDLSVYWYQQSLDQGLQFLIQYYNGEERAKGNILERFSAQQFPDLHSELNLSSLELGDSALYFCASSSGSSYNSPLHFGNGTRLTVT.

This chain joins TRBV5-1 and TRBJ2-1; perhaps TRBD2 as D (5 bases). V lost 0 bases and J 9 bases, leaving 13 bases between the germline ends. This CDR3 contains 14 residues. Per germline, CDR1 SGHRS and CDR2 YFSETQ. The CDR3 nucleotides read TGCGCCAGCAGCTTGGTGTTGGCGGGCAGTGAGCAGTTCTTC. This encodes CASSLVLAGSEQFF.

The gene calls are TRBV2 and TRBJ2-2; D perhaps matches TRBD1 (5 bases). This CDR3 spans 12 amino acids. The germline CDR1 and CDR2 sequences are SNHLY and FYNNEI. V dropped 7 bases and J dropped 9 bases, with 12 bases sitting between them. CDR3 sequence: CASIEQGRELFF. Here the CDR3 DNA reads TGTGCCAGCATTGAGCAGGGTAGGGAGCTGTTTTTT.

The V and J genes are TRBV6-4 and TRBJ2-7, with 7 bases fitting TRBD1. V was pared by 9 bases and J by 3 bases, with 11 bases of the junction left unmatched. The CDR3 has 14 residues. Germline loops: CDR1 MRHNA, CDR2 SNTAGT. The CDR3 protein is CASPKVGQLYEQYF. The CDR3 nucleotides are TGTGCCAGTCCCAAGGTGGGACAGCTCTACGAGCAGTACTTC.

This clone has just a few counts. The V gene is TRBV6-1, the J gene TRBJ2-5; 10 nucleotides agree with TRBD2. Germline values: CDR1 MNHNS, CDR2 SASEGT. The CDR3 has 17 amino acids. V lost 1 base to trimming and J lost 2 bases; unmatched junction nucleotides: 7. Here the CDR3 reads CASSEGYLAGDQETQYF. The CDR3 coding sequence is TGTGCCAGCAGTGAAGGTTACCTAGCGGGGGATCAAGAGACCCAGTACTTC.

The genes are TRBV4-1 and TRBJ1-4, with 7 nucleotides matching TRBD1. The V gene's germline CDR1 is MGHRA and CDR2 YSYEKL. V lost 4 bases, J lost 7 bases, and 18 bases stayed unmatched. This CDR3 comprises 18 residues. CDR3 protein: CASSLRPGQRKEGEKLFF. The DNA of the CDR3 is TGCGCCAGCAGCCTAAGACCGGGACAGCGCAAGGAGGGTGAAAAACTGTTTTTT.

V is TRBV30 and J is TRBJ1-1, with a tentative D call TRBD1 (5 bases). The length of the CDR3 is 13 residues. Germline CDR1 is GTSNPN and CDR2 is SVGIG (reference sequence). V lost 5 bases, J lost 10 bases, and 20 bases lay in between. The CDR3 here is CAWGPRIQGLAFF. CDR3 nucleotides: TGTGCCTGGGGGCCTCGTATCCAGGGTCTAGCTTTCTTT.

This clone was seen once. The chain carries TRBV28 and TRBJ1-5; weak D call: TRBD1 (5 bases). V lost 6 bases to trimming and J lost 2 bases, with 14 bases between them. The germline gives CDR1 MDHEN, CDR2 SYDVKM. This CDR3 region has 15 residues. CDR3 region: CASSRVSGGNQPQHF. The DNA of the CDR3 is TGTGCCAGCAGCAGGGTTTCTGGAGGCAATCAGCCCCAGCATTTT.

This rearrangement joins TRBV2 to TRBJ1-1, with 8 bases lining up with TRBD1. CDR1 is SNHLY and CDR2 is FYNNEI in the germline V gene. Germline trimming cut 5 bases from V and 5 bases from J; bases unmatched to any gene: 7. The CDR3 has 14 residues. CDR3 DNA: TGTGCCAGCAGTACCCCCGACAGGGGTACTGAAGCTTTCTTT. This encodes CASSTPDRGTEAFF.

The chain is built from TRBV28 and TRBJ1-6; D perhaps matches TRBD1 (5 bases). Germline values: CDR1 MDHEN, CDR2 SYDVKM. V shed 2 bases and J shed 8 bases, with 10 bases lying between them. This CDR3 spans 14 amino acids. The CDR3 sequence: CASSLNQGYSPLHF. CDR3 DNA sequence: TGTGCCAGCAGTTTAAATCAGGGTTATTCACCCCTCCACTTT.

This rearrangement joins TRBV7-6 to TRBJ1-4; 8 positions agree with TRBD1. Germline trimming cut 5 bases from V and 1 base from J; bases unmatched to any gene: 9. CDR3 length equals 17 residues. CDR1 and CDR2 (germline): SGHVS, FNYEAQ. The CDR3 loop reads CASSERDRMGTNEKLFF. CDR3 nucleotide sequence: TGTGCCAGCAGCGAGAGGGACAGGATGGGAACTAATGAAAAACTGTTTTTT.

The count of this clone is one. The junction shows a germline mismatch at one end, possibly a read error. The chain combines TRBV7-9 with TRBJ1-1; D is unresolved. Germline CDR1 SEHNR, CDR2 FQNEAQ (reference sequence). This CDR3 has 14 residues. The CDR3 is CSSSLRTFLGGAFF. The CDR3 bases are TGTTCCAGCAGCCTTCGGACCTTTCTCGGAGGGGCTTTCTTT.

This clone was detected only a few times. The CDR3: CASSPQRSGVQETQYF. CDR3 DNA: TGTGCCAGCAGCCCCCAGCGCTCGGGGGTCCAAGAGACCCAGTACTTC. The chain combines TRBV11-2 with TRBJ2-5, with a possible D match to TRBD2 (6 bases). Germline CDR1 reads SGHAT; CDR2 reads FQNNGV. Deletions cut 5 bases from V and 1 base from J, with 17 bases between. This CDR3 region has 16 residues.

This clone was counted a few times. The V gene is TRBV14, the J gene TRBJ2-1; tentative D call: TRBD2 (5 bases). Looked up from germline, CDR1 is SGHDN and CDR2 is FVKESK. This CDR3 is 14 amino acids long. V lost 0 bases to trimming and J lost 6 bases, with 9 bases between them. This chain's CDR3 is CASSQDIRGNEQFF. CDR3 coding DNA: TGTGCCAGCAGCCAAGATATCCGGGGCAATGAGCAGTTCTTC.

The chain is built from TRBV7-2 and TRBJ2-5; D might be TRBD1 (6 bases). Germline CDR1 is SGHTA and CDR2 is FQGNSA. This CDR3 is built from 17 residues. V lost 0 bases, J lost 2 bases, and 16 bases lay in between. CDR3 nucleotides: TGTGCCAGCAGCTTAGCCCCTAGGGGGAGCCCTCAAGAGACCCAGTACTTC. It codes for CASSLAPRGSPQETQYF.

V and J are TRBV6-1 and TRBJ2-7, with D maybe TRBD1 (7 bases). Trimming left V 4 bases short and J 6 bases short, with 16 bases between. The CDR3 loop spans 14 amino acids. The germline V gene has CDR1 MNHNS and CDR2 SASEGT. Written as DNA, the CDR3 is TGTGCCAGCAGTGGACAGGGAAGGGGGGTCGAGCAGTACGTC. Its translation: CASSGQGRGVEQYV.

This clone has more than one count but fewer than ten. V gene TRBV4-1 combines with J gene TRBJ1-1; 11 bases are a match to TRBD1. The germline gives CDR1 MGHRA, CDR2 YSYEKL. The CDR3 contains 16 residues. The J segment lost 3 bases and the V segment lost 6 bases, leaving 9 bases of the junction unmatched. The DNA of the CDR3 is TGCGCCAGCAGGGCCGGACAGGGGGCGGGCGACACTGAAGCTTTCTTT. Translating it yields CASRAGQGAGDTEAFF.